The present T cell receptor beta chain was sequenced within a study of T cell repertoires in cytomegalovirus infection. This clonotype has more than one count but fewer than ten. The antigen remains undetermined. A single record per CDR3 protein comes from TCRdb applying MiXCR to the reads. The table shows about 310,000 distinct CDR3 sequences, with roughly 25% occurring only once. Trimming stripped 7 bases from V and 0 bases from J, with 10 bases between. The V gene's germline CDR1 is MDHEN and CDR2 SYDVKM. The CDR3 totals 15 residues. This receptor was taken from a human donor in good health (CMV status not recorded). Some clones in this sample may be carry-over from other donors' samples. The sequencing here drew on cultured PBMCs, taken from culture after CMV antigen stimulation. The chain recombines TRBV28 with TRBJ2-6; D uncertain. CDR3 protein: CASIPVLSGANVLTF. The DNA for the CDR3 is TGTGCCAGCATACCCGTCCTCTCTGGGGCCAACGTCCTGACTTTC.